Listed below are T cell receptor beta chains from one sample, sequenced in a study of blood T cell repertoires in COVID-19. Measured with immunoSEQ multiplex PCR; TCRdb has only the in-frame clones, and not every one. The data show about 320,000 clones, with around 90% seen just once and 2.6% held by the top ten. The source material was PBMCs or T cells enriched from blood (not recorded which). The source of these receptors is a man in his fifties or sixties who had recovered from COVID-19. CDR3s include the opening cysteine and the closing phenylalanine or tryptophan. The D gene is left open where the match is weak. Expanded clones are given a class, and other clones once, few, many or no size at all.

D gene	clone size	V gene	J gene	CDR3 DNA	CDR3 protein
NA	NA	TRBV12-3/TRBV12-4	TRBJ2-5	TGTGCCAGCAGTTTTCAGGCCCAAAAGACCCAGTACTTC	CASSFQAQKTQYF
NA	NA	TRBV3-1/TRBV3-2	TRBJ1-1	TGTGCCAGCAGCCAAGCGGTAACTGAAGCTTTCTTT	CASSQAVTEAFF
NA	NA	TRBV27	TRBJ2-3	TGTGCCAGCAGTTTCGGTGCCACAGATACGCAGTATTTT	CASSFGATDTQYF
NA	NA	TRBV19	TRBJ1-5	TGTGCCAGTAGTATGGGGCAGCTTAGCAATCAGCCCCAGCATTTT	CASSMGQLSNQPQHF
NA	NA	TRBV6-2/TRBV6-3	TRBJ1-4	TGTGCCAGCAGTTATGCCGGGACCAGGGGTGAAAAACTGTTTTTT	CASSYAGTRGEKLFF
TRBD2	NA	TRBV5-4	TRBJ2-5	TGTGCCAGCAGCACCCGACTAGCGGGGGGGCGGGGGACCCAGTACTTC	CASSTRLAGGRGTQYF
NA	NA	TRBV4-3	TRBJ2-3	TGCGCCAGCAGCCAAGGGCGGCCTCCAGATACGCAGTATTTT	CASSQGRPPDTQYF
NA	once	TRBV6-5	TRBJ1-1	TGTGCCAGCACCCTGACATTGAACACTGAAGCTTTCTTT	CASTLTLNTEAFF
NA	NA	TRBV7-9	TRBJ2-7	TGTGCCAGCAGCCGCGACCTCGGGAGCTCCTACGAGCAGTACTTC	CASSRDLGSSYEQYF
NA	NA	TRBV7-8	TRBJ2-1	TGTGCCAGCAGCCACCTGACAGTCGTCGCCTACAATGAGCAGTTCTTC	CASSHLTVVAYNEQFF
TRBD1	few	TRBV6-1	TRBJ2-7	TGTGCCAGCAGTGAAGTTAGACAGGGGGCCCACGAGCAGTACTTC	CASSEVRQGAHEQYF
NA	NA	TRBV13	TRBJ1-2	TGTGCCAGCAGCTTTACAGCCCGAGGCTACACCTTC	CASSFTARGYTF
TRBD1	NA	TRBV28	TRBJ2-7	TGTGCCAGCAGCCTTGGGACAGGGGCGGGGGAGCAGTACTTC	CASSLGTGAGEQYF
TRBD1	NA	TRBV10-1	TRBJ2-1	TGCGCCAGCAGTGAGCGGGCAGGGGGCCCACCTTTTGAGCAGTTCTTC	CASSERAGGPPFEQFF
TRBD1	once	TRBV4-1	TRBJ2-7	TGCGCCAGCAGCCAAGATGGGACAGGGAGCCTCTACGAGCAGTACTTC	CASSQDGTGSLYEQYF
NA	NA	TRBV28	TRBJ2-7	TGTGCCAGCAGTGCGAGCGGGTTCCCCTCCTACGAGCAGTACTTC	CASSASGFPSYEQYF
NA	NA	TRBV2	TRBJ2-1	TGTGCCAGCAGTGCCCCGTCGGATGAGCAGTTCTTC	CASSAPSDEQFF
NA	NA	TRBV3-1/TRBV3-2	TRBJ2-7	TGTGCCAGCAGATTACAGGGTTCCTACGAGCAGTACTTC	CASRLQGSYEQYF
NA	NA	TRBV19	TRBJ2-1	TGTGCCAGCGGAAGGGGTAATGAGCAGTTCTTC	CASGRGNEQFF
TRBD1	NA	TRBV6-4	TRBJ1-1	TGTGCCAGCAGTGAGGGACAGGGACGGACTGAAGCTTTCTTT	CASSEGQGRTEAFF
TRBD1	NA	TRBV11-3	TRBJ1-2	TGTGCCAGCAGCAGGGACAGTCTTGGTAATGGCTACACCTTC	CASSRDSLGNGYTF
TRBD2	NA	TRBV14	TRBJ2-3	TGTGCCAGCAGCCTACTAGCGGGGGGCAGGAATACGCAGTATTTT	CASSLLAGGRNTQYF
TRBD1	NA	TRBV6-1	TRBJ1-4	TGTGCCAGCAGTGACTATCTCACAGGGGGACCTAATGAAAAACTGTTTTTT	CASSDYLTGGPNEKLFF
TRBD2	few	TRBV5-8	TRBJ2-5	TGTGCCAGCAGCTTGACGGGGGGTTCCCAAGAGACCCAGTACTTC	CASSLTGGSQETQYF
TRBD2	NA	TRBV6-1	TRBJ2-7	TGTGCCAGCAGTGAGTCGCTAGCGGGTCCCTACGAGCAGTACTTC	CASSESLAGPYEQYF
TRBD1	NA	TRBV7-9	TRBJ1-5	TGTGCCAGCAGCTCGGCCGGACAGGGATGGCCCCAGCATTTT	CASSSAGQGWPQHF
TRBD1	NA	TRBV6-5	TRBJ1-6	TGTGCCAGCACCCTACGACAGGGGAGTCATTCACCCCTCCACTTT	CASTLRQGSHSPLHF
NA	NA	TRBV11-1	TRBJ1-2	TGTGCCAGCAGCTTCACCAGGGTGGAGGGCTACACCTTC	CASSFTRVEGYTF
NA	NA	TRBV7-3	TRBJ2-3	TGTGCCAGCAGCTCCGGTCGGCGGAAAAGCACAGATACGCAGTATTTT	CASSSGRRKSTDTQYF
TRBD2	NA	TRBV2	TRBJ2-6	TGTGCCAGCAGTGTGGGGACTAGTACTGGGGCCAACGTCCTGACTTTC	CASSVGTSTGANVLTF
NA	few	TRBV5-1	TRBJ1-1	TGCGCCAGCAGCCGTGCGCAAGGGAGTAACACTGAAGCTTTCTTT	CASSRAQGSNTEAFF
NA	once	TRBV19	TRBJ1-2	TGTGCCAGTAGCGCCCCAGGAAGGAACTACTATGGCTACACCTTC	CASSAPGRNYYGYTF
NA	NA	TRBV19	TRBJ2-6	TGTGCCAGTAGCCTCCAGGGGGGGGCCAACGTCCTGACTTTC	CASSLQGGANVLTF
TRBD2	NA	TRBV18	TRBJ2-2	TGTGCCAGCTCACGGGGACTAGCGGGCCTAGAGACCGGGGAGCTGTTTTTT	CASSRGLAGLETGELFF
NA	NA	TRBV30	TRBJ1-2	TGTGCCTGGACCCAGGGCCGCACGGCTGGCTACACCTTC	CAWTQGRTAGYTF
TRBD2	NA	TRBV27	TRBJ2-5	TGTGCCAGCAGCAAACTAGCGGGAGGGCAAGAGACCCAGTACTTC	CASSKLAGGQETQYF
TRBD1	NA	TRBV19	TRBJ1-5	TGTGCCAGTAGTCTGGACAGGAGACATAGCAATCAGCCCCAGCATTTT	CASSLDRRHSNQPQHF
NA	NA	TRBV5-1	TRBJ2-3	TGCGCCAGCAGCTATGGCGGTCAGGATACGCAGTATTTT	CASSYGGQDTQYF
TRBD1	few	TRBV3-1/TRBV3-2	TRBJ2-7	TGTGCCAGCAGCCAACGGGACAGCTCCTACGAGCAGTACTTC	CASSQRDSSYEQYF
TRBD2	NA	TRBV9	TRBJ2-1	TGTGCCAGCAGCCCACTCCTTGCGGGAGGTATAAATGAGCAGTTCTTC	CASSPLLAGGINEQFF